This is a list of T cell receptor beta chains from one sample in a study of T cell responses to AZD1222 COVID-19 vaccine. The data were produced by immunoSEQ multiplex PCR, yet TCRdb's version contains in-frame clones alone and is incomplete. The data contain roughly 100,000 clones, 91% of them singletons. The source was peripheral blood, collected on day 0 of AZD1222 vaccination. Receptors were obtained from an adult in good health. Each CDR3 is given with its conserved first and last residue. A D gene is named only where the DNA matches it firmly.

TGTGCCAGCAGTTTAACCCGGGATACGCAGTATTTT	CASSLTRDTQYF	TRBV27	TRBJ2-3	NA
TGTGCCAGCAGTTTAGCGGGGGAGGGGACTAATGAAAAACTGTTTTTT	CASSLAGEGTNEKLFF	TRBV28	TRBJ1-4	NA
TGTGCCAGCAGCTTCGCGCAGGGTTGGTCCTACGAGCAGTACTTC	CASSFAQGWSYEQYF	TRBV5-5	TRBJ2-7	NA
TGCGCCAGCAGCCAAGTCCTGGCGGGAGCCCTCAATGAGCAGTTCTTC	CASSQVLAGALNEQFF	TRBV4-1	TRBJ2-1	TRBD2
TGTGCCAGCAGCAGGGGACCGCCGAATGGCTACACCTTC	CASSRGPPNGYTF	TRBV6-5	TRBJ1-2	NA
TGTGCCAGCAGCTTAGATAGGATGGGACAGACCGGGGAGCTGTTTTTT	CASSLDRMGQTGELFF	TRBV11-3	TRBJ2-2	TRBD1
TGTGCCAGCAGTTTCCCAGGGAACGGAAACACCATATATTTT	CASSFPGNGNTIYF	TRBV28	TRBJ1-3	NA
TGTGCCAGCAGTTTATGGGCTAGCGGCACCGGGGAGCTGTTTTTT	CASSLWASGTGELFF	TRBV28	TRBJ2-2	TRBD2
TGTGCCAGCAGTGAAGTGGGCGGGAATCAGCCCCAGCATTTT	CASSEVGGNQPQHF	TRBV2	TRBJ1-5	NA
TGCGCCAGCAGCTTGGCGGGCGGGAGCAATGAGCAGTTCTTC	CASSLAGGSNEQFF	TRBV5-1	TRBJ2-1	TRBD2
TGTGCCAGTAGTATAGATAATCAGCCCCAGCATTTT	CASSIDNQPQHF	TRBV19	TRBJ1-5	NA